The 17 T cell receptor beta chains listed next were all sequenced from one sample in a study of shared clonotypes between healthy human individuals. Only in-frame clones appear in the TCRdb table, and some are missing; sequencing was by immunoSEQ multiplex PCR. The profile shows about 1,800,000 clones, roughly 94% of them singletons. Positively selected for CCR7, the CD45RO-negative cells used as naive CD8 cells excluded terminally differentiated effector memory CD45RA+ cells. The sequenced material came from naive CD8+ T cells sorted from blood. Receptors originate from a man aged 18 to 30 in good health.

This clone came up a few times. The J gene is TRBJ1-6, the V gene TRBV7-8; no clear D. Trimming took off 4 bases at V and 7 bases at J, with 5 bases between the two ends. This CDR3 has 12 residues. The germline CDR1 and CDR2 sequences are SGHVS and FQNEAQ. For the CDR3, the DNA is TGTGCCAGCAGCTCTCACAATTCACCCCTCCACTTT. Protein sequence: CASSSHNSPLHF.

DNA of the CDR3: TGTGCCAGCAGCCCTATGGGCTCCTACGAGCAGTACTTC. Protein sequence: CASSPMGSYEQYF. This chain uses TRBV7-8 with TRBJ2-7, with D uncertain. The CDR3 runs to 13 residues. The germline V gene has CDR1 SGHVS and CDR2 FQNEAQ. V dropped 5 bases and J dropped 0 bases, with 8 bases sitting between them. The complete variable domain, with remaining parts taken from reference TRBV7-8 and TRBJ2-7, reads GAGVSQSPRYKVAKRGQDVALRCDPISGHVSLFWYQQALGQGPEFLTYFQNEAQLDKSGLPSDRFFAERPEGSVSTLKIQRTQQEDSAVYLCASSPMGSYEQYFGPGTRLTVT.

The chain has TRBV6-5 and TRBJ1-2; no definite D call. V was trimmed by 2 bases and J by 5 bases, leaving 18 bases between them. CDR3 length equals 16 residues. Germline V gene sequence: CDR1 MNHEY, CDR2 SVGAGI. The CDR3 DNA follows: TGTGCCAGCAGTTACGGAGTTACGCCGGGGAGGTATGGCTACACCTTC. Protein: CASSYGVTPGRYGYTF.

J is TRBJ1-2 and V is TRBV2; D is unresolved. The germline gives CDR1 SNHLY, CDR2 FYNNEI. V lost 2 bases and J lost 1, with 11 bases in between. The length of the CDR3 is 15 residues. CDR3 amino acids: CASSEILGGNYGYTF. The CDR3 region has the DNA TGTGCCAGCAGTGAAATCCTGGGAGGTAACTATGGCTACACCTTC.

In regard to this clone: This CDR3 is also generated by other DNA sequences in the sample. This rearrangement joins TRBV27 to TRBJ2-7, with unresolved D. Deletions cut 6 bases from V and 6 bases from J, with 9 bases between. CDR1 and CDR2 (germline): MNHEY, SMNVEV (reference sequence). CDR3 length equals 11 residues. This chain's CDR3 is CASSPGGEQYF. CDR3 DNA: TGTGCCAGCAGCCCTGGCGGCGAGCAGTACTTC.

This rearrangement joins TRBV20-1 to TRBJ2-3, with D tentatively TRBD1 or TRBD2 (5 bases each). Per germline, CDR1 DFQATT and CDR2 SNEGSKA (reference sequence). V was pared by 5 bases and J by 4 bases, with 7 bases between. There are 11 residues in the CDR3. The CDR3 DNA follows: TGCAGTGCTGGGGGAGCAGATACGCAGTATTTT. Amino acid sequence: CSAGGADTQYF.

The chain combines TRBV5-8 with TRBJ2-7, with 7 positions matching TRBD1. Germline trimming cut 2 bases from V and 3 bases from J; bases unmatched to any gene: 2. Germline CDR1 SGHTS, CDR2 YDEGEE. The CDR3 length is 13 residues. As DNA, the CDR3 is TGTGCCAGCAGCTTACAGGGGCACTACGAGCAGTACTTC. Amino acids: CASSLQGHYEQYF.

The CDR3 bases are TGTGCCAGCAGTCCATCCCCCGGGACAGGGTACAGGAATGAGCAGTTCTTC. Its translation is CASSPSPGTGYRNEQFF. The chain has TRBV27 and TRBJ2-1, with 9 bases aligning to TRBD1. The trim removed 5 bases at V and 7 bases at J, leaving 15 bases unmatched. Germline V lookup: CDR1 MNHEY, CDR2 SMNVEV (reference sequence). The CDR3 loop spans 17 amino acids.

The chain recombines TRBV28 with TRBJ2-5; the D gene is possibly TRBD2 (6 bases). The germline V and J ends were trimmed by 5 bases and 4 bases, with 20 bases remaining between them. Per the germline V gene, CDR1 is MDHEN and CDR2 is SYDVKM. CDR3 length: 16 amino acids. The CDR3 sequence is CASSPGLEGRGETQYF. For the CDR3, the DNA is TGTGCCAGCAGTCCCGGGTTGGAGGGCCGAGGAGAGACCCAGTACTTC.

This clone was picked up one time. This sequence joins TRBV5-4 and TRBJ2-7, with 8 bases identical to TRBD1. Looked up from germline, CDR1 is SGHNT and CDR2 is YYREEE (reference sequence). V gave up 4 bases and J gave up 5 bases; unmatched junction bases: 8. The CDR3 has 14 amino acids. The CDR3 DNA reads as TGTGCCAGCAGCAGCTTCTTGACAGGGGACGAGCAGTACTTC. Its protein product is CASSSFLTGDEQYF.

This clone was found once. This chain links TRBV9 with TRBJ2-3; 7 bases agree with TRBD2. The CDR3 runs 17 residues. After removal of 0 bases from V and 1 base from J, the junction contained 8 bases not matched to a gene. Germline CDR1 reads SGDLS; CDR2 reads YYNGEE. CDR3 in amino acids: CASSVVVGGPGTDTQYF. CDR3 bases: TGTGCCAGCAGCGTAGTTGTGGGAGGGCCGGGCACAGATACGCAGTATTTT.

The V and J genes are TRBV7-2 and TRBJ2-5; no firm D call. The CDR3 covers 13 residues. CDR1 is SGHTA and CDR2 is FQGNSA in the germline V gene. Trimming removed 2 bases at V and 0 bases at J, with 4 bases between. The CDR3, as DNA: TGTGCCAGCAGCTTATTCTACCAAGAGACCCAGTACTTC. It specifies CASSLFYQETQYF.

This chain joins TRBV15 and TRBJ1-3; 10 bases fit TRBD1. This CDR3 has 17 amino acids. Trimming took 3 bases from V and 0 from J; bases not matched to a gene: 5. CDR1 and CDR2 from the germline V gene are LNHNV and YYDKDF (reference sequence). Here the CDR3 reads CATSSGTGAISGNTIYF. The CDR3 nucleotides read TGTGCCACCAGCAGTGGGACAGGGGCTATCTCTGGAAACACCATATATTTT.

The chain is built from TRBV30 and TRBJ1-2, with no clear D. V was shortened by 1 base and J by 6 bases, with 24 bases between the two germline ends. The CDR3 is 17 residues long. From germline, CDR1 is GTSNPN and CDR2 SVGIG (reference sequence). The CDR3 reads CAWSDTTEWWTRDGYTF. CDR3 coding DNA: TGTGCCTGGAGTGATACCACCGAATGGTGGACGAGGGATGGCTACACCTTC.

About this clone itself: This same CDR3 is encoded by further DNA sequences in the sample. This chain connects TRBV19 to TRBJ1-2; 7 bases line up with TRBD1. Germline V CDR1 and CDR2: LNHDA, SQIVND (reference sequence). The CDR3 runs to 13 residues. Trimming cost V 5 bases and J 4 bases; bases outside gene matches: 4. The CDR3: CASSLGTAYGYTF. The DNA for the CDR3 is TGTGCCAGTAGTCTCGGGACAGCCTATGGCTACACCTTC.

The chain links TRBV19 to TRBJ1-1, with TRBD1 identical over 7 bases. CDR1 LNHDA and CDR2 SQIVND come from the germline V gene (reference sequence). Germline trimming cut 0 bases from V and 2 bases from J; bases unmatched to any gene: 6. The CDR3 spans 16 residues. Written as DNA, the CDR3 is TGTGCCAGTAGTATAGATTGGGACAGCGGCAACACTGAAGCTTTCTTT. Protein: CASSIDWDSGNTEAFF.

The chain uses TRBV6-5 and TRBJ1-1; 12 positions agree with TRBD1. Trimming cost V 2 bases and J 0 bases; bases outside gene matches: 1. Germline assignment: CDR1 MNHEY and CDR2 SVGAGI. The CDR3 sequence is 16 residues long. In DNA, the CDR3 is TGTGCCAGCAGTTACGGGACAGGGGGCATGAACACTGAAGCTTTCTTT. This gives the protein CASSYGTGGMNTEAFF.